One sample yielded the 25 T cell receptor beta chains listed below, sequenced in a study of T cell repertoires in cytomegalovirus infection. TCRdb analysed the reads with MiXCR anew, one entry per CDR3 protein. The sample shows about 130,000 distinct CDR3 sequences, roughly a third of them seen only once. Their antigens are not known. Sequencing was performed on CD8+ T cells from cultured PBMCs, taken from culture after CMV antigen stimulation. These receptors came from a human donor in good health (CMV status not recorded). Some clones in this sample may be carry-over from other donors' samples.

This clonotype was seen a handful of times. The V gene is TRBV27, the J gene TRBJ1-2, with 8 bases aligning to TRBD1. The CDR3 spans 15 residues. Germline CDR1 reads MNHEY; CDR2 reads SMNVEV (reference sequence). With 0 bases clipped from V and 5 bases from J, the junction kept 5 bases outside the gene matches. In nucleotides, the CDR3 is TGTGCCAGCAGTTTATCTTGGACAGGGAATTATGGCTACACCTTC. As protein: CASSLSWTGNYGYTF.

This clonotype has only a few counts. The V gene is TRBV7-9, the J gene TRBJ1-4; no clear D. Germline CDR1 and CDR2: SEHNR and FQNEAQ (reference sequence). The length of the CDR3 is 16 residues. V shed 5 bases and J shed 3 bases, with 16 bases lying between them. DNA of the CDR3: TGTGCCAGCAGCCCCCCGACTCCCCAGCCTAATGAAAAACTGTTTTTT. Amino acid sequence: CASSPPTPQPNEKLFF.

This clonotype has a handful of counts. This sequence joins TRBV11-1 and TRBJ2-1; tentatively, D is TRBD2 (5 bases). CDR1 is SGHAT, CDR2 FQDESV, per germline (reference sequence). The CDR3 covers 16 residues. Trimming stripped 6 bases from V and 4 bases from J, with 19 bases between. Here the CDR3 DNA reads TGTGCCAGCAGTCCGGCGAGGCTAGCCGATTACAATGAGCAGTTCTTC. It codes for CASSPARLADYNEQFF.

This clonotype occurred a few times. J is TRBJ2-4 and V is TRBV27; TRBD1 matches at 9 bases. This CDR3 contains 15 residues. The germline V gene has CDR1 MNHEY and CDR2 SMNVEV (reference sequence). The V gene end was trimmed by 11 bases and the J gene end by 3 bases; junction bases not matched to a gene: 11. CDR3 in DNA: TGTGCCGCAAGCCGGGGACAGGGAGGCAAAAACATTCAGTACTTC. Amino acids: CAASRGQGGKNIQYF.

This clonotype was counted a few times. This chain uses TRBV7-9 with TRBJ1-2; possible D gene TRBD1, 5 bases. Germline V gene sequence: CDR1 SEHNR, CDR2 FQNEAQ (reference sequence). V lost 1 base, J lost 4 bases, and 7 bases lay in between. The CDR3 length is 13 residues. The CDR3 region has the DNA TGTGCCAGCAGCTTAGACGGGGGCTATGGCTACACCTTC. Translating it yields CASSLDGGYGYTF.

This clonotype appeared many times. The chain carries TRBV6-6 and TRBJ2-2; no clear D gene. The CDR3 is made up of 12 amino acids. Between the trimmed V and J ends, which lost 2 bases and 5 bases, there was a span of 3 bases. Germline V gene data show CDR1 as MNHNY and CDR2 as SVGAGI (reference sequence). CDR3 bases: TGTGCCAGCAGTTACGATACCGGGGAGCTGTTTTTT. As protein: CASSYDTGELFF.

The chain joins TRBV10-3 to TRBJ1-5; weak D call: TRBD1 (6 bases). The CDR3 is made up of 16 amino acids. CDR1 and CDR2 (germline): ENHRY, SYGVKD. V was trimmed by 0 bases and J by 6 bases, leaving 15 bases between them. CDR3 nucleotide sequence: TGTGCCATCAGTGAGTCGAGGAGGGGGGGAGGTCAGCCCCAGCATTTT. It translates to CAISESRRGGGQPQHF.

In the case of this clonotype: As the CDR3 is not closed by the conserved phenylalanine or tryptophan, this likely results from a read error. Here the CDR3 DNA reads TGTGCCAGCAGCTTATCAGGGGCCAAATACAATGAGCAGTTCCTC. It encodes CASSLSGAKYNEQFL. The J gene is TRBJ2-1, the V gene TRBV7-3; D may be TRBD1 (6 bases). V gave up 2 bases and J gave up 4 bases, with 12 bases separating them. The CDR3 sequence is 15 residues long. Germline loops: CDR1 SGHTA, CDR2 FQGTGA.

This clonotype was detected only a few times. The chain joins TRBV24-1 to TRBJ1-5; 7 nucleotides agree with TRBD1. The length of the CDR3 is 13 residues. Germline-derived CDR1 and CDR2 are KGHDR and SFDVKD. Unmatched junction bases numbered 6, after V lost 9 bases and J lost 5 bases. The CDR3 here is CATGTAEDQPQHF. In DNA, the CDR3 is TGTGCCACCGGGACAGCGGAGGATCAGCCCCAGCATTTT.

CDR3 coding DNA: TGCAGTGCTAGTGGGCAGGGGGGTCGTGGGACCCAGTACTTC. As protein: CSASGQGGRGTQYF. V and J are TRBV20-1 and TRBJ2-5; a weak D match, TRBD1 (7 bases). The germline V gene has CDR1 DFQATT and CDR2 SNEGSKA (reference sequence). CDR3 size: 14 residues. V shed 3 bases and J shed 7 bases, with 18 bases lying between them.

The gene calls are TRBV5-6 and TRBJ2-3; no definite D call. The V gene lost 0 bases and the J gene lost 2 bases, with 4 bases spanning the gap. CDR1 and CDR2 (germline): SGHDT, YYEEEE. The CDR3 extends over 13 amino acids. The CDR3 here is CASSLGDTDTQYF. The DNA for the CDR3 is TGTGCCAGCAGCTTGGGGGACACAGATACGCAGTATTTT.

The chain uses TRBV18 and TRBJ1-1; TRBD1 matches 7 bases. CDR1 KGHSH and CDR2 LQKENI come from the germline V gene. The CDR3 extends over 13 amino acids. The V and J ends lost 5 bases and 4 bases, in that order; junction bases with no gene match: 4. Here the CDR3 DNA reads TGTGCCAGCTCATCGACAGGGCTCACTGAAGCTTTCTTT. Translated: CASSSTGLTEAFF.

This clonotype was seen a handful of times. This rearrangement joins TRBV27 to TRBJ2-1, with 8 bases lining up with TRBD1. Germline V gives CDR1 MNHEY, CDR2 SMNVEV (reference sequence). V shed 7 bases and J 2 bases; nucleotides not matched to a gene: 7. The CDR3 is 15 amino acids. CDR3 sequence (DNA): TGTGCCAGCAAACCGACAGGGGTCCCCTACAATGAGCAGTTCTTC. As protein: CASKPTGVPYNEQFF.

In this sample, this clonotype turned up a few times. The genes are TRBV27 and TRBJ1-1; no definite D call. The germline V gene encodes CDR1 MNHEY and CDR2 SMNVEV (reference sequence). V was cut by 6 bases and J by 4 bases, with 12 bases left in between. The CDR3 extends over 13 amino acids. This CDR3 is CASRTLDGTEAFF. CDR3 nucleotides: TGTGCCAGCAGAACTCTTGACGGCACTGAAGCTTTCTTT.

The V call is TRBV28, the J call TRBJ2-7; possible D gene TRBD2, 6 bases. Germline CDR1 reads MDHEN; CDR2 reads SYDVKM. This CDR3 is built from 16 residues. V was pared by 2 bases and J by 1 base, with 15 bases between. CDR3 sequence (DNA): TGTGCCAGCAGTTTAGCCGGAGGGCTGCCGTCCTACGAGCAGTACTTC. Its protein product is CASSLAGGLPSYEQYF.

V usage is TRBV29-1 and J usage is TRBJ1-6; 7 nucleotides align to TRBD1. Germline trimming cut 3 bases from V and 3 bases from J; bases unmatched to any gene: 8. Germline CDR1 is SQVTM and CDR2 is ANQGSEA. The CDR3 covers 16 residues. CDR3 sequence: CSVDLGTEVYNSPLHF. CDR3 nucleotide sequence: TGCAGCGTTGACCTCGGGACAGAGGTCTATAATTCACCCCTCCACTTT. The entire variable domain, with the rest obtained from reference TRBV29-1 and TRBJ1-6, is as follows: SAVISQKPSRDICQRGTSLTIQCQVDSQVTMMFWYRQQPGQSLTLIATANQGSEATYESGFVIDKFPISRPNLTFSTLTVSNMSPEDSSIYLCSVDLGTEVYNSPLHFGNGTRLTVT.

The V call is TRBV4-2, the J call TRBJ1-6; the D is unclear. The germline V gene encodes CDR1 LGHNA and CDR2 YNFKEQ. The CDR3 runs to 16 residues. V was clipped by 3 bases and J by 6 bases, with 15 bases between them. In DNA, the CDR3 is TGTGCCAGCAGCCAGGACCGAGCCTCTCCTAATTCACCCCTCCACTTT. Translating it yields CASSQDRASPNSPLHF.

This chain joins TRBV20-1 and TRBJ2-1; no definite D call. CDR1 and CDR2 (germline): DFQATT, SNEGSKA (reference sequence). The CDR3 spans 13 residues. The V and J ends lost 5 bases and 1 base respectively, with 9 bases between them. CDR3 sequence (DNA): TGCAGTGCTCATCAACCATCCTACAATGAGCAGTTCTTC. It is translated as CSAHQPSYNEQFF.

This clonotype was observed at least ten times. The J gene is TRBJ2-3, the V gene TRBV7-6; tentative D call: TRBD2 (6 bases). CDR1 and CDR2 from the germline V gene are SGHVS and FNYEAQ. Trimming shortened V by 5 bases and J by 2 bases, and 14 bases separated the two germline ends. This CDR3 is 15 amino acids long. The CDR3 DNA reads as TGTGCCAGCAGCCCAATGACGGGGGACACAGATACGCAGTATTTT. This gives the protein CASSPMTGDTDTQYF. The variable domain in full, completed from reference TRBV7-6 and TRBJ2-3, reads GAGVSQSPRYKVTKRGQDVALRCDPISGHVSLYWYRQALGQGPEFLTYFNYEAQQDKSGLPNDRFSAERPEGSISTLTIQRTEQRDSAMYRCASSPMTGDTDTQYFGPGTRLTVL.

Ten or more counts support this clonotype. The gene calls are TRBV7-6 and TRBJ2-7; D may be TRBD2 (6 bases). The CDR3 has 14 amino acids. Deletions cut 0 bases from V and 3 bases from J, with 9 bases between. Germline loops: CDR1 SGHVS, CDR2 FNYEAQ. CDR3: CASSLAETSYEQYF. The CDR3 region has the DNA TGTGCCAGCAGCTTAGCAGAGACTAGCTACGAGCAGTACTTC.

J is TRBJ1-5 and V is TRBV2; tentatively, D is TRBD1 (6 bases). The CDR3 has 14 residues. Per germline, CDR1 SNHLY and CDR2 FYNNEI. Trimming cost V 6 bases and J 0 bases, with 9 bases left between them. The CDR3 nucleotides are TGTGCCAGCAGGGACAGTTATAGCAATCAGCCCCAGCATTTT. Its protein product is CASRDSYSNQPQHF.

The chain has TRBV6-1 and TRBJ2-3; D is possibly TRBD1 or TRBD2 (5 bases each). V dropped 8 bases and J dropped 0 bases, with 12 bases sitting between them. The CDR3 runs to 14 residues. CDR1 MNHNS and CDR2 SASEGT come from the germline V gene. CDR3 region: CASGTAFSTDTQYF. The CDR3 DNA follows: TGTGCCAGCGGGACCGCGTTTAGCACAGATACGCAGTATTTT.

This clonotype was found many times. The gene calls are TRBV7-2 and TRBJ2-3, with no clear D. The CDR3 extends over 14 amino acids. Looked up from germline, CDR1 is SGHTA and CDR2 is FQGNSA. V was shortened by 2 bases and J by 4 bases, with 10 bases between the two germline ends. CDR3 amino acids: CASSLLGLPDTQYF. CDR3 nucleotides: TGTGCCAGCAGCTTATTAGGGCTTCCAGATACGCAGTATTTT.

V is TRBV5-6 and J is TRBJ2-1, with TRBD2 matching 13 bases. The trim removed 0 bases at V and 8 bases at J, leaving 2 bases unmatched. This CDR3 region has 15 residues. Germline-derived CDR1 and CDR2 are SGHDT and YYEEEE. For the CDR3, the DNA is TGTGCCAGCAGCTTGGCACTAGCGGGGGGGGATGAGCAGTTCTTC. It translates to CASSLALAGGDEQFF.

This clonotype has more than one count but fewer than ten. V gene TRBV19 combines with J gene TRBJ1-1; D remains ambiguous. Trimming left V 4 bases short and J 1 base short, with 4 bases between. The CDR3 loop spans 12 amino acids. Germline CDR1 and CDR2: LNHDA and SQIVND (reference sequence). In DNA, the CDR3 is TGTGCCAGTAGTAGGGAGAACACTGAAGCTTTCTTT. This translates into CASSRENTEAFF.